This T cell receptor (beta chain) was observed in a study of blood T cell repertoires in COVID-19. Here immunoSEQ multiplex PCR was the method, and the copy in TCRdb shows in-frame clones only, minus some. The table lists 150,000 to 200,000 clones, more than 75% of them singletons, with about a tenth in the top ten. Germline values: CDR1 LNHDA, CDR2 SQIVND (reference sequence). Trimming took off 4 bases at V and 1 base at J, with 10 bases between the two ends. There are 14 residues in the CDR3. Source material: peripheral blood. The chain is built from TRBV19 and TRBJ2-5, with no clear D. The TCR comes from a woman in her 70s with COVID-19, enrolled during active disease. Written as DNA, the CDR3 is TGTGCCAGTAGTACCCGACACCTCCAAGAGACCCAGTACTTC. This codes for CASSTRHLQETQYF.